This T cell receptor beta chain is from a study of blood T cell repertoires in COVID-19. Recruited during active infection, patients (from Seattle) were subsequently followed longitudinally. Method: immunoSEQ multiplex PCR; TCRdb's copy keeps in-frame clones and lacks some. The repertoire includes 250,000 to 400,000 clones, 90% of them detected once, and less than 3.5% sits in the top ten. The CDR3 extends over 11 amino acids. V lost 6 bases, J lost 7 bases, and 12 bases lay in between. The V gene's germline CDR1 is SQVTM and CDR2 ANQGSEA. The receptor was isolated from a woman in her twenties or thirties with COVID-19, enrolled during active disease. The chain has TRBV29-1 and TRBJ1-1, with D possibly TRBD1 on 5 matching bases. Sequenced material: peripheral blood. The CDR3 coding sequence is TGCAGCGTCGAGGGACTGGGTGAAGCTTTCTTT. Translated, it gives CSVEGLGEAFF.